This T cell receptor beta chain was obtained from a study of T-cell memory formation after mild COVID-19. The germline CDR1 and CDR2 sequences are LGHNA and YNFKEQ. CDR3 length equals 15 residues. V gave up 4 bases and J gave up 3 bases, with 16 bases separating them. Study-level results: Clones which contracted sat mainly in CM and EM if CD4+, and in EMRA if CD8+.

Details on this clonotype: The antigen is not known.

Each CDR3 protein gets one entry after TCRdb re-called the 5' RACE reads with MiXCR. The repertoire has around 390,000 distinct CDR3 sequences, approximately 16% of them found once; the top ten carry roughly 21%. This clonotype originated in a man between 18 and 29 years old who had mild COVID-19 (a few samples of this study predate the infection). Cell type and time point are not known. This chain joins TRBV4-2 and TRBJ2-7; no definite D call. Sequenced material: PBMCs or a T cell subset sorted from them (not recorded which). This CDR3 is CASSLSSSGVYEQYF. CDR3 coding DNA: TGTGCCAGCAGCCTTAGCTCCTCCGGAGTCTACGAGCAGTACTTC.